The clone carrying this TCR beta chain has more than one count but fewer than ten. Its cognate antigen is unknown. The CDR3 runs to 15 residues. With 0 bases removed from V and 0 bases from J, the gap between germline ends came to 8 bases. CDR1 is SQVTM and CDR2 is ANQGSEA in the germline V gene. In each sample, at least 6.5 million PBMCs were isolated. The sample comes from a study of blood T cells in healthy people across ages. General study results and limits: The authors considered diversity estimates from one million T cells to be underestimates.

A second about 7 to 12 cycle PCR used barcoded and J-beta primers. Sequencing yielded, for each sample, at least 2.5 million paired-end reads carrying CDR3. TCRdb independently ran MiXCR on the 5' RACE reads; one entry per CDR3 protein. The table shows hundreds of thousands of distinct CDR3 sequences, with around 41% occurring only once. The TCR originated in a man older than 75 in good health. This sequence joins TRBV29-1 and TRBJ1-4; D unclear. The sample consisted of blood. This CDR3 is CSVEDPHTTNEKLFF. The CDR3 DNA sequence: TGCAGCGTTGAAGATCCCCACACAACTAATGAAAAACTGTTTTTT.